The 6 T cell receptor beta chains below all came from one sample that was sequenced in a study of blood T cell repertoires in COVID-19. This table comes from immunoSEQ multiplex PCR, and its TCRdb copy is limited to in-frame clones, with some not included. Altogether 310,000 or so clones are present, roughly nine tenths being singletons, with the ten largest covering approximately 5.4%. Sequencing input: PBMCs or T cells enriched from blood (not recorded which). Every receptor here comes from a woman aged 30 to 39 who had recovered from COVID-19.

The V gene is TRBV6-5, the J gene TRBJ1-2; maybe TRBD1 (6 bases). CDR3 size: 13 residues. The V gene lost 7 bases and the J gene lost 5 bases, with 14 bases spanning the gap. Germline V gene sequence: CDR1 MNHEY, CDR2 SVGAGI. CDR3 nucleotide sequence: TGTGCCAGCAAGGGGGACCCGGGGTATGGCTACACCTTC. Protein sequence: CASKGDPGYGYTF.

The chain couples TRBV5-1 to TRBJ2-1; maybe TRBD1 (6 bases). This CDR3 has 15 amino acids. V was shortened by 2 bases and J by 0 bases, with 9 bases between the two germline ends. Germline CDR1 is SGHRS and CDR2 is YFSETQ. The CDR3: CASSLSDSSYNEQFF. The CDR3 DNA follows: TGCGCCAGCAGCTTATCGGACAGCTCCTACAATGAGCAGTTCTTC.

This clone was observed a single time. The CDR3 loop reads CAWSPPGQVRGTIYF. The CDR3 DNA sequence: TGTGCCTGGAGTCCTCCGGGTCAAGTGCGAGGCACCATATATTTT. The chain links TRBV30 to TRBJ1-3; no clear D. Germline V gene data show CDR1 as GTSNPN and CDR2 as SVGIG (reference sequence). Trimming took 2 bases from V and 9 from J, leaving 20 bases between them. The CDR3 consists of 15 residues.

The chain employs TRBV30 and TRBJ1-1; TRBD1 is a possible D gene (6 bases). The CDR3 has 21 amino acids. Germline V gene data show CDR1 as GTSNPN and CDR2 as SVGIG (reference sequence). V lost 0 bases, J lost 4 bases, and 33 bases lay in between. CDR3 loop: CAWSVIGFGGRDSSWGTEAFF. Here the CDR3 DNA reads TGTGCCTGGAGTGTTATCGGGTTTGGGGGCAGGGATTCATCTTGGGGCACTGAAGCTTTCTTT. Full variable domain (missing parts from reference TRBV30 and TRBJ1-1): SQTIHQWPATLVQPVGSPLSLECTVEGTSNPNLYWYRQAAGRGLQLLFYSVGIGQISSEVPQNLSASRPQDRQFILSSKKLLLSDSGFYLCAWSVIGFGGRDSSWGTEAFFGQGTRLTVV.

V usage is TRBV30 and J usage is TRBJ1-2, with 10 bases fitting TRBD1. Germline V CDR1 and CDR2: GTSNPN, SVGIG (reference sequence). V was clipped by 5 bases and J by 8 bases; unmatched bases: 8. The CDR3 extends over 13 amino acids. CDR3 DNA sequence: TGTGCCTGGGGTTCCGGACAGGGGGGAGGCTACACCTTC. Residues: CAWGSGQGGGYTF. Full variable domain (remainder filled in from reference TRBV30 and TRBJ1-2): SQTIHQWPATLVQPVGSPLSLECTVEGTSNPNLYWYRQAAGRGLQLLFYSVGIGQISSEVPQNLSASRPQDRQFILSSKKLLLSDSGFYLCAWGSGQGGGYTFGSGTRLTVV.

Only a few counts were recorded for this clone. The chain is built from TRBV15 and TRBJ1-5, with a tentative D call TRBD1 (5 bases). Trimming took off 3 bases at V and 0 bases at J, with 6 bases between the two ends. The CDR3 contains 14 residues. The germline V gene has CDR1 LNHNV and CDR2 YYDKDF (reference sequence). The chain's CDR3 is CATSSTGSNQPQHF. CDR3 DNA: TGTGCCACCAGCAGCACAGGTAGCAATCAGCCCCAGCATTTT.